This T cell receptor beta chain was captured in a study of cytomegalovirus exposure and HLA in healthy donors. Amplification used 60 Vbeta primers and 13 Jbeta primers. Here immunoSEQ multiplex PCR was the method, and the copy in TCRdb shows in-frame clones only, minus some. This sample has around 130,000 clones, with approximately 80% found just once. The TCR originated in a young man in good health and CMV-seropositive. The sequencing sample was made of PBMCs.

The CDR3 sequence is CASSLRLAGDRETQYF. The CDR3 DNA follows: TGTGCCAGCAGCTTAAGACTAGCGGGGGACAGGGAGACCCAGTACTTC. The chain recombines TRBV7-8 with TRBJ2-5; 12 bases match TRBD2. The CDR3 length is 16 residues. Trimming cost V 2 bases and J 5 bases; bases outside gene matches: 6. In germline, CDR1 is SGHVS, CDR2 FQNEAQ.